This T cell receptor beta chain was retrieved from a study of CD8 T cells in ankylosing spondylitis. General study results and limits: Eight highly homologous variants formed a TCR beta motif that appeared characteristic of ankylosing spondylitis blood.

With V trimmed by 4 bases and J by 4 bases, 8 bases remained unmatched. Per germline, CDR1 KGHDR and CDR2 SFDVKD. This CDR3 has 17 residues. TCRdb reprocessed the 5' RACE reads via MiXCR and lists one record per CDR3 protein. The sample gives about 27,000 distinct CDR3 sequences, roughly 7.3% of which show up once; more than 25% is in the top ten. This clonotype was observed at least ten times. Its antigen is currently unknown. The V and J genes are TRBV24-1 and TRBJ2-2; 10 bases agree with TRBD2. The sequence was obtained from a male donor with ankylosing spondylitis or in good health (not recorded which). Material for sequencing was blood. The CDR3 bases are TGTGCCACCAGTGAGGCCTACCGGACTAGCGGCACCGGGGAGCTGTTTTTT. Its protein is CATSEAYRTSGTGELFF.